This T cell receptor beta chain was captured in a study of blood T cell repertoires in COVID-19. Overall study context: Sources were T cells, B-cell-depleted T cells, or PBMCs; the material itself was cDNA or gDNA.

Germline lookup yields CDR1 SGHRS and CDR2 YFSETQ. V dropped 0 bases and J dropped 1; count of bases not matched to a gene: 3. CDR3 length equals 15 residues. Some clones are missing from TCRdb's copy, which holds only in-frame ones; the method was immunoSEQ multiplex PCR. Of 67,000 or so clones in the sample, more than 75% were seen once. The sequence came from a woman in her 70s with acute or convalescent COVID-19. Specimen: peripheral blood. The chain carries TRBV5-1 and TRBJ1-2; TRBD1 matches 7 bases. DNA of the CDR3: TGCGCCAGCAGCTTGGCGACAGGGAATAACTATGGCTACACCTTC. Encoded protein: CASSLATGNNYGYTF. Variable domain in full (rest from reference TRBV5-1 and TRBJ1-2): KAGVTQTPRYLIKTRGQQVTLSCSPISGHRSVSWYQQTPGQGLQFLFEYFSETQRNKGNFPGRFSGRQFSNSRSEMNVSTLELGDSALYLCASSLATGNNYGYTFGSGTRLTVV.